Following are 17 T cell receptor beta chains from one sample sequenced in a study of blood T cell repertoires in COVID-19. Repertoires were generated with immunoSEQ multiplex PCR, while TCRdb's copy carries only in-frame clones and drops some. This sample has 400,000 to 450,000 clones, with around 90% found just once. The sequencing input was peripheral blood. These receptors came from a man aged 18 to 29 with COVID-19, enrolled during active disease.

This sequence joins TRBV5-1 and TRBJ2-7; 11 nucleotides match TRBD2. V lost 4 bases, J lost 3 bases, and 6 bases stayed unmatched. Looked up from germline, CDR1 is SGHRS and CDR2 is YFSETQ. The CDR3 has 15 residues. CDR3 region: CASSRGTSGNYEQYF. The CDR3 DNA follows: TGCGCCAGCAGCCGCGGGACTAGCGGTAACTACGAGCAGTACTTC.

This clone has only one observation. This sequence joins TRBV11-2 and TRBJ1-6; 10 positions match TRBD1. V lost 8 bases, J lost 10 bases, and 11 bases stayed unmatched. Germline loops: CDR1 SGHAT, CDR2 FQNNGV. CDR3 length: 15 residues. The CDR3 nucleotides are TGTGCCAGCCTCAGGTTGGGACAGGGGAGATCACCCCTCCACTTT. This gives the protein CASLRLGQGRSPLHF.

The CDR3 DNA follows: TGTGCCAGCAGCCAAGGTCTAGCGGGGGCGCCACTCCAAGAGACCCAGTACTTC. This gives the protein CASSQGLAGAPLQETQYF. The rearrangement joins TRBV3-1 (or the pseudogene TRBV3-2) to TRBJ2-5, with 10 bases fitting TRBD2. Germline V gene sequence: CDR1 LGHDT, CDR2 YNNKEL (reference sequence). The CDR3 has 18 residues. J lost 1 base, V lost 1 base, and 9 bases had no gene match.

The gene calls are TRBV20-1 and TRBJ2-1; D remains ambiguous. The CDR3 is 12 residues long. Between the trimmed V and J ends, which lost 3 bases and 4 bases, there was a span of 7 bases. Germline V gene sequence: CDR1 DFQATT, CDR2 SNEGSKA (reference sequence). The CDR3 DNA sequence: TGCAGTGCTAGTGATCATTACAATGAGCAGTTCTTC. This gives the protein CSASDHYNEQFF.

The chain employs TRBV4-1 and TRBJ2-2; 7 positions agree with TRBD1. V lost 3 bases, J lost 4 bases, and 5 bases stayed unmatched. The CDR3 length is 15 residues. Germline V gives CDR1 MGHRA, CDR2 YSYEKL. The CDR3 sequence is CASSHQTGITGELFF. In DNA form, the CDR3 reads TGCGCCAGCAGCCACCAGACAGGGATCACCGGGGAGCTGTTTTTT.

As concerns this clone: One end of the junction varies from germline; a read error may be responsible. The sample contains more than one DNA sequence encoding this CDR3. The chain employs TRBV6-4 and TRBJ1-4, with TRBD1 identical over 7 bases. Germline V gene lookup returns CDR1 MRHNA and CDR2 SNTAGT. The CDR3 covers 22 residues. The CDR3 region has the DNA TGTGCCAGCAGTGACTCGGGTCACAGGGGAGTACCAACCCACCCAACTAATGAAAAACTATTTTTT. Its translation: CASSDSGHRGVPTHPTNEKLFF.

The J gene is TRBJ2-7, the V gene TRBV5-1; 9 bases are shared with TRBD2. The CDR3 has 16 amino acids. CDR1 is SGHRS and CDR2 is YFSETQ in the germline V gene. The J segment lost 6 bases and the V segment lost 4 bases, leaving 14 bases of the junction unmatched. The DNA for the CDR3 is TGCGCCAGCAGCCGAAGTTGGGCGGGAGGGCCCCTCGAGCAGTACTTC. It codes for CASSRSWAGGPLEQYF. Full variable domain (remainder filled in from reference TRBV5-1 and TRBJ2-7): KAGVTQTPRYLIKTRGQQVTLSCSPISGHRSVSWYQQTPGQGLQFLFEYFSETQRNKGNFPGRFSGRQFSNSRSEMNVSTLELGDSALYLCASSRSWAGGPLEQYFGPGTRLTVT.

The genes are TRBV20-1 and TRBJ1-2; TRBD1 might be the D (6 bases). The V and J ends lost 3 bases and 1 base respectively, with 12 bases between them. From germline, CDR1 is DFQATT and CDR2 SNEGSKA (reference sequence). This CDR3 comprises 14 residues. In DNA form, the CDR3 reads TGCAGTGCTAGTCCGGGACATCTTAACTATGGCTACACCTTC. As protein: CSASPGHLNYGYTF.

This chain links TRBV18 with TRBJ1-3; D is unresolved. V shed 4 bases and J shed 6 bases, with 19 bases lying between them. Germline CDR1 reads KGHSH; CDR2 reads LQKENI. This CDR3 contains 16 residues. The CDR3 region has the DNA TGTGCCAGCTCACTCCATTCCGGACTCACCCAAAACACCATATATTTT. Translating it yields CASSLHSGLTQNTIYF.

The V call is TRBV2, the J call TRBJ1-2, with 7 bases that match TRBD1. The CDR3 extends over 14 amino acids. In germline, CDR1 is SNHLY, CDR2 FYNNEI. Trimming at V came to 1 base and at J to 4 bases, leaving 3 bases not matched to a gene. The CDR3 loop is CASSEGQGTYGYTF. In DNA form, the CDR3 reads TGTGCCAGCAGTGAAGGACAGGGAACCTATGGCTACACCTTC.

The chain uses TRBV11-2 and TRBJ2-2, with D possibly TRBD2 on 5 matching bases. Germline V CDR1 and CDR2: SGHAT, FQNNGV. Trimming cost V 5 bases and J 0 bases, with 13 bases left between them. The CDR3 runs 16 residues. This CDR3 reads CASSHNELANTGELFF. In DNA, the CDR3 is TGTGCCAGCAGCCACAATGAACTAGCGAACACCGGGGAGCTGTTTTTT.

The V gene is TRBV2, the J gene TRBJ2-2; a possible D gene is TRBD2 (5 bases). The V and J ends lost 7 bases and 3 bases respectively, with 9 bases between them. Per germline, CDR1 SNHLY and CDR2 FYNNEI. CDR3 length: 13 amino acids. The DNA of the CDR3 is TGTGCCAGCATGATGAGGGACACCGGGGAGCTGTTTTTT. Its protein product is CASMMRDTGELFF.

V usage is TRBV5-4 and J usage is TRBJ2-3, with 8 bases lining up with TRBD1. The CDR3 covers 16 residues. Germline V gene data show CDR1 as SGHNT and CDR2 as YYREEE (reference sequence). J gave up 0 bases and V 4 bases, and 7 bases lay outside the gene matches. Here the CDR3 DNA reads TGTGCCAGCAGCCGCCCCGACAGGGGTAGCACAGATACGCAGTATTTT. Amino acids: CASSRPDRGSTDTQYF.

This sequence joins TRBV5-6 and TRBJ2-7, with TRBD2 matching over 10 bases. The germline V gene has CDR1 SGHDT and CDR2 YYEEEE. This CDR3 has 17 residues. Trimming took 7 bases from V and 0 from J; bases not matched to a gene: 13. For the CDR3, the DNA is TGTGCCAGCCATTGGGAGTCCGGGACTAGCGCCTCCTACGAGCAGTACTTC. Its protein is CASHWESGTSASYEQYF.

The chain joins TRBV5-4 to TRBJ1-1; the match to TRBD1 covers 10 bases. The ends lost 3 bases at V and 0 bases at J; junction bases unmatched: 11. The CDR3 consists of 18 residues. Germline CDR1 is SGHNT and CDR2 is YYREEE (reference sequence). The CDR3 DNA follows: TGTGCCAGCAGCTCGCGGGGGACAGGGGTGAGGATGAACACTGAAGCTTTCTTT. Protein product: CASSSRGTGVRMNTEAFF.

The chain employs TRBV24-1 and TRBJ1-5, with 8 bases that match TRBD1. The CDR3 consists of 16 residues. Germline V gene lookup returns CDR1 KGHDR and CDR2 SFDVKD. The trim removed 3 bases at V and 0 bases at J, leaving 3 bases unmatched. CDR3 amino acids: CATSDPDRGSNQPQHF. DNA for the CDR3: TGTGCCACCAGTGATCCTGACAGGGGTAGCAATCAGCCCCAGCATTTT.

CDR3 amino acids: CASSGTRTYEQYF. CDR3 nucleotide sequence: TGCGCCAGCAGCGGTACTCGTACCTACGAGCAGTACTTC. The chain carries TRBV5-1 and TRBJ2-7, with D hard to call. Trimming removed 4 bases at V and 2 bases at J, with 10 bases between. This CDR3 is built from 13 residues. Germline V gene data show CDR1 as SGHRS and CDR2 as YFSETQ.